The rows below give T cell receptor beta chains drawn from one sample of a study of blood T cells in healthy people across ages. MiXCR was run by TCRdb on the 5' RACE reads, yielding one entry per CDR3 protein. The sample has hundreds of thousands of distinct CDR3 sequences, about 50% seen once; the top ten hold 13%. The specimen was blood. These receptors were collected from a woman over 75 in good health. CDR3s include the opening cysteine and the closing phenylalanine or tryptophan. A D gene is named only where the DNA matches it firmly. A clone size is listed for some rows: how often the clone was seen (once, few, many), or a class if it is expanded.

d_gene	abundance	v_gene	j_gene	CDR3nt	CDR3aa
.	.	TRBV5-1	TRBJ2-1	TGCGTCAGCAGCTTCCTGGTAGTGGGGCTTTACAATGAGCAGTTCTTC	CVSSFLVVGLYNEQFF
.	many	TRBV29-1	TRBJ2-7	TGCAGCGGTCGACTAGAGGGCTACGAGCAGTACTTC	CSGRLEGYEQYF
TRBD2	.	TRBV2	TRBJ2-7	TGTGCCAGCGCCCGACGTGGCGGGAGATACGAGCAGTACTTC	CASARRGGRYEQYF
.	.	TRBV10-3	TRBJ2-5	TGTGCCACCGGACACAAAGAGACCCAGTACTTC	CATGHKETQYF
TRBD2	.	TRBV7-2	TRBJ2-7	TGTGCCAGCAGCACGGGACTAGCGGGGGCCTTGATCTACGAGCAGTACTTC	CASSTGLAGALIYEQYF
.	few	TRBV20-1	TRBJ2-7	TGCAGTGCTAGAGACCGGACAGACTACGAGCAGTACTTC	CSARDRTDYEQYF
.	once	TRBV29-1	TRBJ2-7	TGCAGCGTTAGACATCTCTACGAGCAGTACTTC	CSVRHLYEQYF
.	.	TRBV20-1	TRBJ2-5	TGCAGTGCGAGGACCCAGGGGACCCAGTACTTC	CSARTQGTQYF
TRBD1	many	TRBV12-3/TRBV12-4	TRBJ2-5	TGTGCCAGCAGTTCTGCCCGGGACAGTACCCGACATGGGACCCAGTACTTC	CASSSARDSTRHGTQYF
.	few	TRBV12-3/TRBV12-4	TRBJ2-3	TGTGCCAGCAGAGGAGTTTGGGATACGCAGTATTTT	CASRGVWDTQYF
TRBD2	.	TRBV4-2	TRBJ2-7	TGTGCCAGCAGCCCCTGGACTAGCGCCTCCTACGAGCAGTACTTC	CASSPWTSASYEQYF
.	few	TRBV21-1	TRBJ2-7	TGTGCCAGCAGCAAAGTAATGGGGGACAGGGACTACGAGCAGTACTTC	CASSKVMGDRDYEQYF
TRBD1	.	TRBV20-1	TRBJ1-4	TGCAGTGTCTTACCGGGACAGGGGAATGAAAAACTGTTTTTT	CSVLPGQGNEKLFF
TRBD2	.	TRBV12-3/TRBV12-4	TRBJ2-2	TGTGCCAGCAGTTTAGCGCTATCTAGCGGGAGGAACACCGGGGAGCTGTTTTTT	CASSLALSSGRNTGELFF
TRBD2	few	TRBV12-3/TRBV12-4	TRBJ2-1	TGTGCCAGCAGTCCACTGATAGCGGGGGGTAATGAGCAGTTCTTC	CASSPLIAGGNEQFF
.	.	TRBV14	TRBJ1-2	TGTGCCAGCAGCCAAGTGGGGAGCCCGCTTGGCTACACCTTC	CASSQVGSPLGYTF
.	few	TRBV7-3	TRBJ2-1	TGTGCCAGCAGCTTTGAAGCGGGTAGGAGTGAGCAGTTCTTC	CASSFEAGRSEQFF
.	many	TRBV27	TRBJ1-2	TGTGCCAGCAGTCGTACAGGGCTCCCCTATGGCTACACCTTC	CASSRTGLPYGYTF
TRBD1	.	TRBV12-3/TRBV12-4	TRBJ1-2	TGTGCCAGCAGGCTCCCGTTGGACAGGGGTGGAGGCTACACCTTC	CASRLPLDRGGGYTF
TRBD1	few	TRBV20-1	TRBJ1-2	TGCAGTGCTAGAGAGACAGGGGTTGGCTACACCTTC	CSARETGVGYTF
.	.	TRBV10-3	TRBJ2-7	TGTGCCATCAGTCAGACCGGTTTTAACTACGAGCAGTACTTC	CAISQTGFNYEQYF
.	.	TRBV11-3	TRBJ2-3	TGTGCCAGCAGCAACTTAGGGGGGAGCACAGATACGCAGTATTTT	CASSNLGGSTDTQYF
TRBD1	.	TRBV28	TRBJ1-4	TGTGCCAGCAGTTCCCGGACAGGGTGGTACGAAAAACTGTTTTTT	CASSSRTGWYEKLFF